This T cell receptor (beta chain) was retrieved from a study of T cell changes during pregnancy in multiple sclerosis. The protocol was immunoSEQ multiplex PCR, while the TCRdb copy is restricted to in-frame clones and leaves out a portion. Of some 60,000 clones in the sample, 85% to 95% were seen once. Trimming cost V 2 bases and J 2 bases; bases outside gene matches: 1. Germline V lookup: CDR1 MDHEN, CDR2 SYDVKM. This CDR3 has 15 residues. The sequence was obtained from a female donor with multiple sclerosis, enrolled in a pregnancy study. This specimen consisted of CD4+ T cells from peripheral blood mononuclear cells, obtained before pregnancy. The V and J genes are TRBV28 and TRBJ2-1, with 9 bases lining up with TRBD1. The CDR3 DNA reads TGTGCCAGCAGTTTAGGGACAGGGACCTACAATGAGCAGTTCTTC. Protein product: CASSLGTGTYNEQFF.